This T cell receptor (beta chain) was obtained from a study of blood T cells in healthy people across ages. Germline CDR1 DFQATT, CDR2 SNEGSKA (reference sequence). There are 13 residues in the CDR3. V lost 5 bases to trimming and J lost 3 bases, with 14 bases between them. Combining a sample-barcoded 5' primer with a J-beta primer mix, a second PCR ran for about 6 to 12 cycles. The authors tagged each cDNA molecule using a template-switch adaptor with 12 random nucleotides. Every sample returned 2.5 million or more CDR3-containing paired-end reads. In TCRdb, the 5' RACE reads were re-called with MiXCR into one record per CDR3 protein. The sample lists about 1.5 million distinct CDR3 sequences, under 55% occurring once.

The TCR comes from a woman younger than 30 in good health. The J gene is TRBJ2-7, the V gene TRBV20-1, with a weak D call TRBD2 (5 bases). Material for sequencing was blood. The CDR3 spells CSARTDGLYEQYF. The CDR3 region has the DNA TGCAGTGCTCGAACGGACGGACTCTACGAGCAGTACTTC.